This TCR beta chain was sequenced during a study of beta chain features in type 1 diabetes. Study-wide points: For Type 1 diabetes patients, all four CD4+ subsets carried TCRB CDR3s that were moderately but significantly shorter. In the patient group, naive, central memory and Treg TCRB repertoires seemed more alike than in the healthy donor group.

Expressed TCRB transcripts were sequenced because the isolated RNA had all been reverse transcribed beforehand. TCRdb's table, derived via immunoSEQ multiplex PCR, lists solely in-frame clones and lacks some. The data contain around 250,000 clones, approximately 15% of them singletons. There are a few counts of this clone. Its matching antigen is unknown. The CDR3 sequence is 14 residues long. Germline values: CDR1 MNHEY, CDR2 SMNVEV (reference sequence). V shed 5 bases, J shed 3 bases, and the junction held 6 bases outside the gene matches. The clonotype comes from a man between 25 and 39 years old with type 1 diabetes. Sequenced material: naive CD4+ T cells from blood. The V call is TRBV27, the J call TRBJ1-2; 7 bases line up with TRBD1. CDR3 residues: CASSAHRGDYGYTF. The CDR3, as DNA: TGTGCCAGCAGTGCTCACAGGGGAGACTATGGCTACACCTTC.